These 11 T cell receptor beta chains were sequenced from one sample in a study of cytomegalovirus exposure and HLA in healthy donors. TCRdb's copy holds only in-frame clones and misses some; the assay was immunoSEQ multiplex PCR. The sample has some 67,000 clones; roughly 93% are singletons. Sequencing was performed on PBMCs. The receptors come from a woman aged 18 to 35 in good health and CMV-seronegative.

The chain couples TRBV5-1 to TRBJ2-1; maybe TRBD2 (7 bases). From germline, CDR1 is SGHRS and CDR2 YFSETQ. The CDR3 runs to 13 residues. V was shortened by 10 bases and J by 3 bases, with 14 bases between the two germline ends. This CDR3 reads CACGGAGYNEQFF. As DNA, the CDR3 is TGCGCCTGTGGGGGGGCTGGCTACAATGAGCAGTTCTTC.

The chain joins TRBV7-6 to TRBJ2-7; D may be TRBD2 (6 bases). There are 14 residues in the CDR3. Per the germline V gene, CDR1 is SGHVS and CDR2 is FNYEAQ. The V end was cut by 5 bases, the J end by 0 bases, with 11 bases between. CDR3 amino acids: CASSPRETSYEQYF. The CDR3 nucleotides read TGTGCCAGCAGCCCACGGGAGACCTCCTACGAGCAGTACTTC.

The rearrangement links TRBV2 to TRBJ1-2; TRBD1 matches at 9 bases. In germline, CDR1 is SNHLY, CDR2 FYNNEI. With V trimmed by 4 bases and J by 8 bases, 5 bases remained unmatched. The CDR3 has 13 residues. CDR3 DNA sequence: TGTGCCAGCAGTGGGACAGGGGCAGAGGGCTACACCTTC. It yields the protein CASSGTGAEGYTF.

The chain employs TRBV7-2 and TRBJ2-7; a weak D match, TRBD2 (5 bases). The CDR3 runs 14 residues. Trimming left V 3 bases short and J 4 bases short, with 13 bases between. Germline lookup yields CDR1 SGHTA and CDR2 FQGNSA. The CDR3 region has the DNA TGTGCCAGCAGCTTTTTAGCGTCGAGTTACGAGCAGTACTTC. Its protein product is CASSFLASSYEQYF.

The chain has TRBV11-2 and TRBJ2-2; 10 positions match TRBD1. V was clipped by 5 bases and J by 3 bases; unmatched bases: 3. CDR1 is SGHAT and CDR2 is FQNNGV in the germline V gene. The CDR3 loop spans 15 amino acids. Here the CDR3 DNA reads TGTGCCAGCAGCCAAGGGACAGGGGACACCGGGGAGCTGTTTTTT. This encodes CASSQGTGDTGELFF.

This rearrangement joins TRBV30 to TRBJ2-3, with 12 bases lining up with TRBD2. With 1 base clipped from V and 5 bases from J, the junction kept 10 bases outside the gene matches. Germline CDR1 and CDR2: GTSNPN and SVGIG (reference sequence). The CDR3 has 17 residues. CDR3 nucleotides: TGTGCCTGGAGTGCCCCTAGCGGGGGGGCCAAAAAAGATACGCAGTATTTT. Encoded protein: CAWSAPSGGAKKDTQYF. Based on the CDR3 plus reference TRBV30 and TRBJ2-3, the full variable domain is SQTIHQWPATLVQPVGSPLSLECTVEGTSNPNLYWYRQAAGRGLQLLFYSVGIGQISSEVPQNLSASRPQDRQFILSSKKLLLSDSGFYLCAWSAPSGGAKKDTQYFGPGTRLTVL.

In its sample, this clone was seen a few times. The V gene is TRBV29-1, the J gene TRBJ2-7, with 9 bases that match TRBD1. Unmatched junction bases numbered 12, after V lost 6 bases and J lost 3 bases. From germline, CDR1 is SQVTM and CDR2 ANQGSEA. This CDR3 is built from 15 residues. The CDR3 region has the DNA TGCAGCGTCACACTTCAGGACAGGGGACTCTACGAGCAGTACTTC. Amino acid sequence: CSVTLQDRGLYEQYF.

The CDR3 loop reads CASSFDPLTGRTGELFF. In DNA form, the CDR3 reads TGTGCCAGCAGCTTTGACCCCCTGACAGGGCGGACCGGGGAGCTGTTTTTT. The chain is built from TRBV7-6 and TRBJ2-2; 7 bases match TRBD1. V lost 3 bases and J lost 5; bases outside the gene matches: 12. The CDR3 has 17 amino acids. Germline loops: CDR1 SGHVS, CDR2 FNYEAQ.

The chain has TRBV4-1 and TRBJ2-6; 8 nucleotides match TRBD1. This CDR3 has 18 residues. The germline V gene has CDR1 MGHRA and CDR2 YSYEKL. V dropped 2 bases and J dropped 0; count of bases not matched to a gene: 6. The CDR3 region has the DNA TGCGCCAGCAGCCAACCGACAGGGGCCCGCTCTGGGGCCAACGTCCTGACTTTC. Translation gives CASSQPTGARSGANVLTF.

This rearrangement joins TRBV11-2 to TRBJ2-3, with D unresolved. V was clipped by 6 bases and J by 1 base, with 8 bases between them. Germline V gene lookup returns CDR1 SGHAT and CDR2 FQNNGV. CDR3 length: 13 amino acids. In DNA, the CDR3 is TGTGCCAGCAGGCGAACAGGCACAGATACGCAGTATTTT. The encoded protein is CASRRTGTDTQYF. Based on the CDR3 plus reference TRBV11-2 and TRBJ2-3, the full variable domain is EAGVAQSPRYKIIEKRQSVAFWCNPISGHATLYWYQQILGQGPKLLIQFQNNGVVDDSQLPKDRFSAERLKGVDSTLKIQPAKLEDSAVYLCASRRTGTDTQYFGPGTRLTVL.

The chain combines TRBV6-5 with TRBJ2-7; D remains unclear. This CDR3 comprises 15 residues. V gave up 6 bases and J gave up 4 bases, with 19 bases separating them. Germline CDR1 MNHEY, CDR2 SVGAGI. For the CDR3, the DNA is TGTGCCAGCAGGTCCTATGAGGAATCCTCTTACGAGCAGTACTTC. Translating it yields CASRSYEESSYEQYF.